Below, 14 T cell receptor beta chains from the same sample are listed, as sequenced in a study of cytomegalovirus exposure and HLA in healthy donors. The PCR ran on 60 Vbeta and 13 Jbeta primers. The method was immunoSEQ multiplex PCR; TCRdb's version includes in-frame clones alone and lacks a portion of them. The table lists 100,000 to 150,000 clones, roughly 80% of them singletons. The sample taken for sequencing was PBMCs. All receptors come from a man aged 35 to 55 in good health and CMV-seronegative.

This clone was seen a few times. J is TRBJ1-1 and V is TRBV4-2; the D is unclear. Trimming removed 0 bases at V and 1 base at J, with 9 bases between. CDR3 size: 15 residues. The germline V gene has CDR1 LGHNA and CDR2 YNFKEQ. The CDR3 DNA is TGTGCCAGCAGCCAAGAACCGGGATGGAACACTGAAGCTTTCTTT. It encodes CASSQEPGWNTEAFF.

This chain connects TRBV2 to TRBJ2-3; maybe TRBD2 (5 bases). V lost 0 bases and J 8 bases, leaving 9 bases between the germline ends. The CDR3 is made up of 13 amino acids. The germline V gene has CDR1 SNHLY and CDR2 FYNNEI. The DNA of the CDR3 is TGTGCCAGCAGTGAAGCGGGAGAGGGTACGCAGTATTTT. Residues: CASSEAGEGTQYF.

The table lists this clone with a count of one. The chain employs TRBV7-8 and TRBJ2-3; D ambiguous. The CDR3 is 12 amino acids. Germline V CDR1 and CDR2: SGHVS, FQNEAQ. Trimming removed 10 bases at V and 4 bases at J, with 12 bases between. CDR3 sequence reads: CAIPSSADTQYF. In DNA form, the CDR3 reads TGTGCCATCCCCTCCTCCGCAGATACGCAGTATTTT.

This clone was seen a single time. The CDR3 reads CSVTDYQETQYF. CDR3 in DNA: TGCAGCGTTACGGACTACCAAGAGACCCAGTACTTC. The gene calls are TRBV29-1 and TRBJ2-5; a weak D match, TRBD2 (5 bases). Germline V gives CDR1 SQVTM, CDR2 ANQGSEA. The CDR3 is 12 residues long. The V end lost 5 bases, the J end lost 0 bases, and 7 bases lay between the germline ends.

Here the CDR3 reads CSANRGTSQYF. The DNA of the CDR3 is TGCAGCGCCAATAGGGGGACTAGCCAGTATTTT. V and J are TRBV29-1 and TRBJ2-3; 9 bases line up with TRBD2. This CDR3 region has 11 residues. V lost 7 bases to trimming and J lost 12 bases; unmatched junction nucleotides: 8. CDR1 is SQVTM, CDR2 ANQGSEA, per germline.

The chain has TRBV7-6 and TRBJ2-6, with 7 positions matching TRBD1. The junction had 15 bases not matched to a gene; V was cut back by 4 bases and J by 9 bases. This CDR3 region has 17 residues. Germline assignment: CDR1 SGHVS and CDR2 FNYEAQ. CDR3 amino acids: CASSSGPPGQQGNVLTF. The CDR3 nucleotides read TGTGCCAGCAGCTCAGGTCCCCCGGGACAGCAAGGCAACGTCCTGACTTTC.

The V gene is TRBV6-1, the J gene TRBJ2-7; TRBD1 might be the D (5 bases). Trimming pared 6 bases from V and 3 bases from J, leaving 15 bases between. The CDR3 has 14 residues. Germline CDR1 is MNHNS and CDR2 is SASEGT. CDR3: CASSAGKTNYEQYF. The DNA for the CDR3 is TGTGCCAGCAGCGCAGGGAAAACGAACTACGAGCAGTACTTC.

The chain recombines TRBV19 with TRBJ1-1, with a tentative D call TRBD1 (6 bases). CDR1 LNHDA and CDR2 SQIVND come from the germline V gene (reference sequence). The CDR3 extends over 14 amino acids. Trimming removed 4 bases at V and 1 base at J, with 10 bases between. The chain's CDR3 is CASSTRQENTEAFF. The DNA of the CDR3 is TGTGCCAGTAGTACCAGACAGGAGAACACTGAAGCTTTCTTT.

The gene calls are TRBV30 and TRBJ1-5, with D possibly matching TRBD1 (5 bases). V lost 3 bases to trimming and J lost 5 bases, with 11 bases between them. CDR1 and CDR2 from the germline V gene are GTSNPN and SVGIG (reference sequence). The CDR3 spans 13 residues. CDR3 sequence: CAWRGGNDQPQHF. The CDR3 DNA reads TGTGCCTGGAGGGGGGGGAACGATCAGCCCCAGCATTTT.

The V and J genes are TRBV10-2 and TRBJ2-1, with D tentatively TRBD1 (6 bases). Germline-derived CDR1 and CDR2 are WSHSY and SAAADI. V was cut by 10 bases and J by 5 bases, with 18 bases left in between. CDR3 length: 14 amino acids. The CDR3 protein is CATNRDMINNEQFF. The CDR3 DNA sequence: TGCGCCACCAACCGGGACATGATAAACAATGAGCAGTTCTTC.

The chain has TRBV27 and TRBJ2-5; D not resolved. CDR3 length: 13 residues. V was pared by 2 bases and J by 4 bases, with 8 bases between. Looked up from germline, CDR1 is MNHEY and CDR2 is SMNVEV (reference sequence). Written as DNA, the CDR3 is TGTGCCAGCAGTTTAAGTTGGAGAGAGACCCAGTACTTC. Residues: CASSLSWRETQYF.

The chain employs TRBV27 and TRBJ2-7; possibly TRBD1 for D (5 bases). Trimming cost V 6 bases and J 9 bases, with 21 bases left between them. The CDR3 has 14 residues. Germline CDR1 and CDR2: MNHEY and SMNVEV (reference sequence). CDR3 nucleotide sequence: TGTGCCAGCAGCAACAACGGACACTGGGTCGGGCAGTACTTC. It codes for CASSNNGHWVGQYF.

V gene TRBV29-1 combines with J gene TRBJ2-2; 7 positions agree with TRBD2. Germline-derived CDR1 and CDR2 are SQVTM and ANQGSEA. The CDR3 is 15 amino acids. Losses at the gene ends were 4 bases for V and 0 bases for J; bases not matched to a gene: 5. The CDR3 region has the DNA TGCAGCGTTGCTAGCGGAAGCACGAACACCGGGGAGCTGTTTTTT. The encoded protein is CSVASGSTNTGELFF.

This clone has a single count. The rearrangement links TRBV30 to TRBJ2-5, with D tentatively TRBD2 (5 bases). The CDR3 spans 10 residues. Germline CDR1 and CDR2: GTSNPN and SVGIG (reference sequence). V dropped 0 bases and J dropped 14 bases, with 10 bases sitting between them. Written as DNA, the CDR3 is TGTGCCTGGAGTGTACCCCGGGGTTACTTC. Translated, it gives CAWSVPRGYF.